This paragraph covers one TCR beta chain sequence. The sample comes from a study of T cell clonotyping in hematopoietic cell transplantation. Measured with immunoSEQ multiplex PCR; TCRdb has only the in-frame clones, and not every one. The sample has some 8,000 clones, 85% to 90% seen once. Per the germline V gene, CDR1 is LNHDA and CDR2 is SQIVND (reference sequence). V lost 7 bases to trimming and J lost 3 bases; unmatched junction nucleotides: 1. The CDR3 is 12 amino acids. The chain is built from TRBV19 and TRBJ2-3; 7 bases map to TRBD1. The sample in question was peripheral blood mononuclear cells, obtained at the time of graft-versus-host disease after allogeneic stem cell transplant. This TCR derives from a male patient over 55 who had an allogeneic stem cell transplant from a related donor, so the T cells may come from the graft donor. Some clones in this sample may be carry-over from other donors' samples. The CDR3 DNA sequence: TGTGCCAGTAACAGGGGTACAGATACGCAGTATTTT. It yields the protein CASNRGTDTQYF.